The 3 T cell receptor beta chains reported below all come from one sample, sequenced in a study of naive and memory T cell subsets. Both TRBC1 and TRBC2 were covered by a beta constant-region primer of two equimolar oligonucleotides. The ligated cDNA underwent four PCR rounds using SP2 and nested alpha and beta constant-region primers. TCRdb redid the calling of the UMI-ligation and nested PCR reads with MiXCR, one entry per CDR3 protein. The sample includes some 15,000 distinct CDR3 sequences, roughly 8.4% seen only once; the top ten take 23%. Sample: central memory CD8+ T cells from blood. These receptors originate from a human donor in good health.

This clonotype came up many times. The chain couples TRBV24-1 to TRBJ2-1, with 10 nucleotides matching TRBD2. The CDR3 sequence is 16 residues long. J lost 4 bases, V lost 4 bases, and 6 bases had no gene match. Germline assignment: CDR1 KGHDR and CDR2 SFDVKD. The CDR3 DNA is TGTGCCACCAGTGAGTTAGCGGGAGGACCGTACAATGAGCAGTTCTTC. This translates into CATSELAGGPYNEQFF.

Here the CDR3 DNA reads TGCAGCGCCGAGGCTGAAGCTTTCTTT. Its translation: CSAEAEAFF. The J gene is TRBJ1-1, the V gene TRBV20-1; D is ambiguous. Germline V CDR1 and CDR2: DFQATT, SNEGSKA (reference sequence). The CDR3 consists of 9 residues.

V gene TRBV15 combines with J gene TRBJ2-6; D not certain. Germline V gene lookup returns CDR1 LNHNV and CDR2 YYDKDF (reference sequence). The ends were cut back, 4 bases at V and 0 bases at J, with 10 bases in the middle. The CDR3 contains 16 residues. In DNA form, the CDR3 reads TGTGCCACCAGCAAAGGACCCCACTCTGGGGCCAACGTCCTGACTTTC. Amino acid sequence: CATSKGPHSGANVLTF.